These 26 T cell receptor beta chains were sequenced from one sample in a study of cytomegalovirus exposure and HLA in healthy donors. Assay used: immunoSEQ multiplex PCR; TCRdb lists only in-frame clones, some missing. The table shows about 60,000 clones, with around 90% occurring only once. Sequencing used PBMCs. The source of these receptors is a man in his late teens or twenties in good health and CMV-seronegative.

The CDR3 is CAGTNVSYNEQFF. DNA of the CDR3: TGTGCCGGGACAAATGTCTCCTACAATGAGCAGTTCTTC. The chain combines TRBV19 with TRBJ2-1, with a weak D call TRBD1 (6 bases). The V and J ends lost 11 bases and 0 bases respectively, with 11 bases between them. Germline V gene data show CDR1 as LNHDA and CDR2 as SQIVND (reference sequence). The CDR3 is 13 residues long. Complete variable domain (other parts from reference TRBV19 and TRBJ2-1): DGGITQSPKYLFRKEGQNVTLSCEQNLNHDAMYWYRQDPGQGLRLIYYSQIVNDFQKGDIAEGYSVSREKKESFPLTVTSAQKNPTAFYLCAGTNVSYNEQFFGPGTRLTVL.

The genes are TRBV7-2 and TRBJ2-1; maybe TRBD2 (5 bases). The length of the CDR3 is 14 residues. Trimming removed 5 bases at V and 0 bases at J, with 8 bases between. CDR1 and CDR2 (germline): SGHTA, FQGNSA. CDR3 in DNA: TGTGCCAGCAGCCCTCGGGACTCCTACAATGAGCAGTTCTTC. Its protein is CASSPRDSYNEQFF.

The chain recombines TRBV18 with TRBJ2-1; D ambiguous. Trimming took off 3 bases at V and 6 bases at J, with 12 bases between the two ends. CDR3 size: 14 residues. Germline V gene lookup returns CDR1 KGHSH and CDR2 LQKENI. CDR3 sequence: CASSPRREVNEQFF. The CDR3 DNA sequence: TGTGCCAGCTCACCCCGACGCGAGGTCAATGAGCAGTTCTTC.

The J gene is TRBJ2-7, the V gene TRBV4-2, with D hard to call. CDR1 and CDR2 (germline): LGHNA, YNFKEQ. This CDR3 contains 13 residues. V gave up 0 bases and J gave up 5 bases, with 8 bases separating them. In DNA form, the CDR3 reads TGTGCCAGCAGCCAAGATCCTCCTGACGAGCAGTACTTC. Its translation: CASSQDPPDEQYF.

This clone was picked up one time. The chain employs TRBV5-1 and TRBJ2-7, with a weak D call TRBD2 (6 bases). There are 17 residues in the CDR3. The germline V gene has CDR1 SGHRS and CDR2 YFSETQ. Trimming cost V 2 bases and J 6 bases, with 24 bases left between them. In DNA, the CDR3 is TGCGCCAGCAGCTTTGGGTTGGGGACGGGAGACCTGAGCGAGCAGTACTTC. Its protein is CASSFGLGTGDLSEQYF. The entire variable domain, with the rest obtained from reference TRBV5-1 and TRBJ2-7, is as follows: KAGVTQTPRYLIKTRGQQVTLSCSPISGHRSVSWYQQTPGQGLQFLFEYFSETQRNKGNFPGRFSGRQFSNSRSEMNVSTLELGDSALYLCASSFGLGTGDLSEQYFGPGTRLTVT.

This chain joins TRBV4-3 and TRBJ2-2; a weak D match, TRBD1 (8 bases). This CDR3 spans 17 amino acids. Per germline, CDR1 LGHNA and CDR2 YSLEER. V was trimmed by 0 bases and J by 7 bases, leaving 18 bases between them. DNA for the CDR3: TGCGCCAGCAGCCAAGATCGGGCACAGGGGGAGGGCGGGGAGCTGTTTTTT. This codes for CASSQDRAQGEGGELFF.

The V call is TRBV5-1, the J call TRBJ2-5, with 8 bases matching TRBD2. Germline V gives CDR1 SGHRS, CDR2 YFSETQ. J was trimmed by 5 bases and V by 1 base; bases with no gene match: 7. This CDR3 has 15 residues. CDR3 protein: CASSLTGGRYETQYF. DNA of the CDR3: TGCGCCAGCAGCTTGACTGGCGGGAGGTATGAGACCCAGTACTTC.

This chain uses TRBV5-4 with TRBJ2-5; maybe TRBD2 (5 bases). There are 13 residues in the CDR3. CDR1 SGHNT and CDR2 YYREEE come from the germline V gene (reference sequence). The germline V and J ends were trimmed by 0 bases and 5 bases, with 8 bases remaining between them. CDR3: CASSLAGGETQYF. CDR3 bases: TGTGCCAGCAGCTTGGCAGGAGGCGAGACCCAGTACTTC.

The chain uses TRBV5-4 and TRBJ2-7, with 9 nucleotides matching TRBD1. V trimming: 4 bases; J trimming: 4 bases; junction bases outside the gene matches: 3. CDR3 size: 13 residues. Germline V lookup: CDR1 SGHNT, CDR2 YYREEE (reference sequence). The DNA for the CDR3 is TGTGCCAGCAGCAAGACAGGGGGTTACGAGCAGTACTTC. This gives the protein CASSKTGGYEQYF. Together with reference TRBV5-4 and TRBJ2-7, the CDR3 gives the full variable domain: ETGVTQSPTHLIKTRGQQVTLRCSSQSGHNTVSWYQQALGQGPQFIFQYYREEENGRGNFPPRFSGLQFPNYSSELNVNALELDDSALYLCASSKTGGYEQYFGPGTRLTVT.

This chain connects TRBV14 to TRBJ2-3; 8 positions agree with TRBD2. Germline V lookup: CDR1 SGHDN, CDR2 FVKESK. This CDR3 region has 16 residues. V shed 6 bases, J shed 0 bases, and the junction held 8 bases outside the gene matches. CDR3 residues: CASRPTSGKSTDTQYF. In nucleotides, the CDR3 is TGTGCCAGCAGGCCTACTAGCGGTAAAAGCACAGATACGCAGTATTTT.

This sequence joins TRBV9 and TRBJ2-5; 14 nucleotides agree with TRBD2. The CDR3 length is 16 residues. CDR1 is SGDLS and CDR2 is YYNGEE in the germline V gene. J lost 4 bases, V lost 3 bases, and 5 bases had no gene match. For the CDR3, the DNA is TGTGCCAGCAGCGAGCCGGGACTAGCGGGAGTAGAGACCCAGTACTTC. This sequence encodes CASSEPGLAGVETQYF.

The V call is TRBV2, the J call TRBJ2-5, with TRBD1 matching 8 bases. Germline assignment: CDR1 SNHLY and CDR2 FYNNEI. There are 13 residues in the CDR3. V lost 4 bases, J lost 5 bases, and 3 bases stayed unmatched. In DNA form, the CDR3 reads TGTGCCAGCAGTGGACAGGGGTTGGAGACCCAGTACTTC. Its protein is CASSGQGLETQYF.

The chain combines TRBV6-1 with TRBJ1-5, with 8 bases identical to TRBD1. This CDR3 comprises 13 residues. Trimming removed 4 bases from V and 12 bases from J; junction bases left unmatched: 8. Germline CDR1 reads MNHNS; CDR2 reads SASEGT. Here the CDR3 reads CASSGDPDRDQHF. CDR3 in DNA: TGTGCCAGCAGTGGGGACCCGGACAGGGACCAGCATTTT.

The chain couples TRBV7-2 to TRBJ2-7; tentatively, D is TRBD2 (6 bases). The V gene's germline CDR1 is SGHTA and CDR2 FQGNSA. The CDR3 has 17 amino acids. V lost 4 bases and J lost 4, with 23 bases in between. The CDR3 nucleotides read TGTGCCAGCAGCTCACGGTTCGAGCGGGCTTTAGTATACGAGCAGTACTTC. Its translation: CASSSRFERALVYEQYF.

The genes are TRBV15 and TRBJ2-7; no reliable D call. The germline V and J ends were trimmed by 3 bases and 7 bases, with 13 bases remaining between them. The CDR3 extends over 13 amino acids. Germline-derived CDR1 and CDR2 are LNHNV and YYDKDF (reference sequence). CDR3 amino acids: CATSSAASWEQYF. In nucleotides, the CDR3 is TGTGCCACCAGCAGTGCAGCGTCGTGGGAGCAGTACTTC.

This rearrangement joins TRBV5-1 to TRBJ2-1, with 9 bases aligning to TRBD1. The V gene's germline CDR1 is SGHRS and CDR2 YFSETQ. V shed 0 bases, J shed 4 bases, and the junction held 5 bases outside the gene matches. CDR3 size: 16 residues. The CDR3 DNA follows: TGCGCCAGCAGCTTGGCCTGGGACAGGGCATACAATGAGCAGTTCTTC. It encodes CASSLAWDRAYNEQFF.

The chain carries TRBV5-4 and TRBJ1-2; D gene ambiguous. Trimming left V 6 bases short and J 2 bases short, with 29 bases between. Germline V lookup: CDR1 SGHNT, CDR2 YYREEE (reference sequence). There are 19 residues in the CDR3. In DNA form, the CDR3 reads TGTGCCAGCATTTCTTCGGGTGGGAATATAGCGGGGATGAACTATGGCTACACCTTC. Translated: CASISSGGNIAGMNYGYTF.

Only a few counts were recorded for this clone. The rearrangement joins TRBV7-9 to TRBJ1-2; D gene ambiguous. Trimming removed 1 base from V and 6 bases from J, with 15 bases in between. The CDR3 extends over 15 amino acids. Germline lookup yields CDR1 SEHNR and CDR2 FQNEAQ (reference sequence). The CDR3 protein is CASSLVSTGGDGYTF. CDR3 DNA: TGTGCCAGCAGCTTAGTCTCGACTGGCGGAGATGGCTACACCTTC.

CDR3 protein: CASRSTGGRHTEAFF. DNA for the CDR3: TGCGCCAGCAGATCAACAGGGGGCCGTCACACTGAAGCTTTCTTT. The chain uses TRBV5-1 and TRBJ1-1, with 9 bases that match TRBD1. Germline assignment: CDR1 SGHRS and CDR2 YFSETQ. With 5 bases clipped from V and 3 bases from J, the junction kept 8 bases outside the gene matches. The CDR3 length is 15 residues.

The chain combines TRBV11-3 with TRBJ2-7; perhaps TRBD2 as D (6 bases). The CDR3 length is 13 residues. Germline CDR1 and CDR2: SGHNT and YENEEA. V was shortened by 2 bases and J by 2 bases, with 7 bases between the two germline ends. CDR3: CASSLPGAYEQYF. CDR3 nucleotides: TGTGCCAGCAGCTTACCGGGGGCCTACGAGCAGTACTTC.

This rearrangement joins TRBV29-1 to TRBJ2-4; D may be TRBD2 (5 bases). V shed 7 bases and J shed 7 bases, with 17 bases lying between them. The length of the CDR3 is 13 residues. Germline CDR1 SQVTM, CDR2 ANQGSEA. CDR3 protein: CSAKLGAPNIQYF. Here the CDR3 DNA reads TGCAGCGCTAAGCTGGGAGCCCCCAACATTCAGTACTTC.

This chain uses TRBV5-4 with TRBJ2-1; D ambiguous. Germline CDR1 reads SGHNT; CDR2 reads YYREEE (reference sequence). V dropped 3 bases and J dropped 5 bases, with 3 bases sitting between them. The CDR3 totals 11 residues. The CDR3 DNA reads TGTGCCAGCAGCTCAGACAATGAGCAGTTCTTC. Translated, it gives CASSSDNEQFF.

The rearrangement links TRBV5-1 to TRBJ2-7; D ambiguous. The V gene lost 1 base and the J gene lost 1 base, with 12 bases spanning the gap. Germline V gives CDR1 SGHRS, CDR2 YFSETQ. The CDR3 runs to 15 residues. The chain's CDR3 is CASSLSFGSSYEQYF. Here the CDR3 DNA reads TGCGCCAGCAGCTTGAGCTTCGGTTCGTCCTACGAGCAGTACTTC. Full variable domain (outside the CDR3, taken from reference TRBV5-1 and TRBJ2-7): KAGVTQTPRYLIKTRGQQVTLSCSPISGHRSVSWYQQTPGQGLQFLFEYFSETQRNKGNFPGRFSGRQFSNSRSEMNVSTLELGDSALYLCASSLSFGSSYEQYFGPGTRLTVT.

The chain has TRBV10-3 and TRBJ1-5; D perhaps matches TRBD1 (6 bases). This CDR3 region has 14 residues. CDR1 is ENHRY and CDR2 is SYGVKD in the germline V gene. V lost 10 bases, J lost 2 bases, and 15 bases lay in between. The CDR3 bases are TGTGCCACCACGTCAGGGGACGGCAATCAGCCCCAGCATTTT. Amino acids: CATTSGDGNQPQHF.

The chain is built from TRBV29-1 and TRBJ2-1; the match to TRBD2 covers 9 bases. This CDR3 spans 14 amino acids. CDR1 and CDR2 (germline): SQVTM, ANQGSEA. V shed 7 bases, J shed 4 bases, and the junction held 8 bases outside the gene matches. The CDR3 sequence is CSGGGRAGYNEQFF. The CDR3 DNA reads TGCAGCGGAGGCGGGAGGGCCGGGTACAATGAGCAGTTCTTC.

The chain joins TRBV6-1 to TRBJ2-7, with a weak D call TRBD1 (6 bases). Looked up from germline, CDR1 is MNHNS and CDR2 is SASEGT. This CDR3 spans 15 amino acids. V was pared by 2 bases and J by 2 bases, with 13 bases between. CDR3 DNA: TGTGCCAGCAGTGAAACCCCAGGGGCCCCCTACGAGCAGTACTTC. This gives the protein CASSETPGAPYEQYF.